The clone carrying this TCR beta chain was recorded many times. What it binds is not known. The data are from a study of Graves' ophthalmopathy and Graves' hyperthyroidism. General study findings and limits: Blood contained most expanded thyroid clonotypes exceeding 0.001 frequency.

Scientists amplified the TCR beta CDR3 regions from RNA transcripts. First-round RT-PCR employed HTBI primers, with a second-round multiplex PCR after it. From the multiplex PCR reads, TCRdb called clonotypes with MiXCR, one entry per CDR3 protein. Here the sample spans some 350,000 distinct CDR3 sequences, roughly 17% being singletons. Hyperthyroidism patients had new diagnoses, durations under 2 months, and ages of 18 to 65. Among the exclusions were patients with other autoimmune diseases, uncontrolled infections, pregnancy or lactation. Orbital computed tomography, together with clinical symptoms, serum thyroxine, TRAb and thyroid ultrasound, was used for diagnosis. Germline V gives CDR1 MNHNS, CDR2 SASEGT. V lost 6 bases, J lost 7 bases, and 12 bases stayed unmatched. The CDR3 is 15 residues long.

This sequence joins TRBV6-1 and TRBJ1-5, with 7 positions matching TRBD1. This TCR was recovered from an adult woman with stable Graves' hyperthyroidism. Sequencing used peripheral blood. CDR3 DNA sequence: TGTGCCAGCAGCCACAGAACAGGGGCGGCCCAGCCCCAGCATTTT. This translates into CASSHRTGAAQPQHF.